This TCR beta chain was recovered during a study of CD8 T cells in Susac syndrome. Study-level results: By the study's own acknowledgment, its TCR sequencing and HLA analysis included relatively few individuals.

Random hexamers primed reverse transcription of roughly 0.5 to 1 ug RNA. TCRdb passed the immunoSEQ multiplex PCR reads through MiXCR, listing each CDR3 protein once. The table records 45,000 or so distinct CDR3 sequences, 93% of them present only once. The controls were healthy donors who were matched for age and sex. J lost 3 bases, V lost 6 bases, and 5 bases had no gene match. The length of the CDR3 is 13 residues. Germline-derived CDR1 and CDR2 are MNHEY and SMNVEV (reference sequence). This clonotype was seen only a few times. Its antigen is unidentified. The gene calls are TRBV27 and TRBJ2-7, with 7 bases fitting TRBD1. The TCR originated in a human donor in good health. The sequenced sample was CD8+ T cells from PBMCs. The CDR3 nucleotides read TGTGCCAGCAGCGGGTCAGGGGGCTACGAGCAGTACTTC. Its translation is CASSGSGGYEQYF.